The entry below describes one T cell receptor beta chain. The data derive from a study of technical replicates of blood from a handful of donors. Sequencing used immunoSEQ multiplex PCR; TCRdb keeps in-frame clones, though not all of them. The repertoire holds tens of thousands of clones, with roughly 92% as singletons. This CDR3 has 13 residues. Trimming stripped 3 bases from V and 4 bases from J, with 9 bases between. Germline lookup yields CDR1 LGHNT and CDR2 FRNRAP. V is TRBV12-5 and J is TRBJ1-2; D not certain. The specimen sequenced was T cells isolated from PBMCs. The receptor's source is a human donor in good health. CDR3 nucleotide sequence: TGTGCTAGTGGTTTCATGAGCGTCTATGGCTACACCTTC. Its translation: CASGFMSVYGYTF.